This entry lists 12 T cell receptor beta chains sequenced from one sample in a study of T cells in Graves' hyperthyroidism and ophthalmopathy. Amplified TCR beta CDR3 regions derived from RNA transcripts. When the TCR CDR3 underwent first-round RT-PCR, the HTBI primer set was used. TCRdb passed the multiplex PCR reads through MiXCR, listing each CDR3 protein once. The sample has more than 550,000 distinct CDR3 sequences, 15% to 20% seen once. What was sequenced was blood. The source of these receptors is a man aged 50 to 59 with Graves' hyperthyroidism.

This chain links TRBV9 with TRBJ2-7; TRBD2 aligns across 7 bases. This CDR3 is built from 14 residues. Germline V gene data show CDR1 as SGDLS and CDR2 as YYNGEE. Losses at the gene ends were 0 bases for V and 2 bases for J; bases not matched to a gene: 2. This CDR3 reads CASSVAAGAYEQYF. In nucleotides, the CDR3 is TGTGCCAGCAGCGTAGCTGCGGGAGCCTACGAGCAGTACTTC. Full variable domain (rest looked up from reference TRBV9 and TRBJ2-7): DSGVTQTPKHLITATGQRVTLRCSPRSGDLSVYWYQQSLDQGLQFLIQYYNGEERAKGNILERFSAQQFPDLHSELNLSSLELGDSALYFCASSVAAGAYEQYFGPGTRLTVT.

The V call is TRBV19, the J call TRBJ2-7; 7 nucleotides line up with TRBD2. Germline CDR1 is LNHDA and CDR2 is SQIVND (reference sequence). The CDR3 has 11 residues. Trimming took 8 bases from V and 5 from J; bases not matched to a gene: 3. The CDR3 here is CASGEGNEQYF. In nucleotides, the CDR3 is TGTGCCAGTGGGGAGGGGAACGAGCAGTACTTC.

This clonotype was seen many times. The chain links TRBV28 to TRBJ2-3; perhaps TRBD2 as D (6 bases). The CDR3 spans 13 residues. Trimming shortened V by 8 bases and J by 5 bases, and 14 bases separated the two germline ends. The germline gives CDR1 MDHEN, CDR2 SYDVKM. CDR3: CASRDLAKDTQYF. The CDR3 region has the DNA TGTGCCAGCCGAGACCTAGCGAAAGATACGCAGTATTTT. Complete variable domain (other parts from reference TRBV28 and TRBJ2-3): DVKVTQSSRYLVKRTGEKVFLECVQDMDHENMFWYRQDPGLGLRLIYFSYDVKMKEKGDIPEGYSVSREKKERFSLILESASTNQTSMYLCASRDLAKDTQYFGPGTRLTVL.

This clonotype was picked up many times. The chain combines TRBV7-8 with TRBJ2-7; D gene unclear. The CDR3 loop spans 17 amino acids. Germline CDR1 is SGHVS and CDR2 is FQNEAQ. Trimming took 5 bases from V and 0 from J, leaving 20 bases between them. The chain's CDR3 is CASSLTTDGISSYEQYF. In nucleotides, the CDR3 is TGTGCCAGCAGCCTAACGACGGACGGAATAAGCTCCTACGAGCAGTACTTC.

The rearrangement uses TRBV28 and TRBJ2-7, with 15 nucleotides matching TRBD2. Trimming at V came to 5 bases and at J to 6 bases, leaving 5 bases not matched to a gene. The germline V gene encodes CDR1 MDHEN and CDR2 SYDVKM. The CDR3 has 15 residues. The CDR3 is CASSQGLAGGGEQYF. The CDR3 DNA reads as TGTGCCAGCAGTCAGGGACTAGCGGGAGGAGGCGAGCAGTACTTC.

This clonotype was detected many times. V is TRBV11-2 and J is TRBJ1-1, with 8 bases matching TRBD1. The CDR3 is 14 residues long. Germline V gene sequence: CDR1 SGHAT, CDR2 FQNNGV. V dropped 0 bases and J dropped 7; count of bases not matched to a gene: 4. CDR3 residues: CASSLDRGQGEAFF. CDR3 nucleotide sequence: TGTGCCAGCAGCTTAGACAGGGGGCAAGGTGAAGCTTTCTTT.

About this clonotype: The CDR3 ends on some other residue instead of the conserved phenylalanine or tryptophan, so this is likely a read error. The chain recombines TRBV6-2 or TRBV6-3 with TRBJ2-2; 8 positions match TRBD2. V dropped 9 bases and J dropped 3; count of bases not matched to a gene: 9. This CDR3 is built from 15 residues. Looked up from germline, CDR1 is MNHEY and CDR2 is SVGEGT. CDR3 coding DNA: TGTGCCAGTACCACAACGGGGGGGCACACCGGGGAGCTGTTTTTA. This translates into CASTTTGGHTGELFL.

This clonotype was picked up many times. The chain has TRBV28 and TRBJ2-7; D ambiguous. The germline gives CDR1 MDHEN, CDR2 SYDVKM. The CDR3 covers 11 residues. Trimming pared 5 bases from V and 2 bases from J, leaving 4 bases between. The CDR3 loop reads CASSTPYEQYF. The CDR3 DNA is TGTGCCAGCAGTACACCCTACGAGCAGTACTTC.

With respect to this clonotype: A read error may account for a junction end that differs from germline. The chain employs TRBV12-3 or TRBV12-4 and TRBJ2-3, with D possibly TRBD2 on 5 matching bases. This CDR3 comprises 13 residues. The DNA for the CDR3 is TGTGGCAGCAGTTCGGACTTCACAGATACGCAGTATTTT. It encodes CGSSSDFTDTQYF.

This clonotype was observed at least ten times. CDR3 sequence: CASSQRDFQETQYF. The CDR3 coding sequence is TGTGCCAGCAGCCAACGGGACTTCCAAGAGACCCAGTACTTC. This chain uses TRBV3-1 with TRBJ2-5; TRBD2 might be the D (6 bases). Per the germline V gene, CDR1 is LGHDT and CDR2 is YNNKEL (reference sequence). This CDR3 comprises 14 residues. Trimming took off 2 bases at V and 1 base at J, with 8 bases between the two ends.

This clonotype was seen at least ten times. The chain couples TRBV2 to TRBJ2-5; D unresolved. The CDR3 sequence is 14 residues long. V shed 4 bases and J shed 2 bases, with 11 bases lying between them. From germline, CDR1 is SNHLY and CDR2 FYNNEI. The CDR3 sequence: CASSADFGQETQYF. The CDR3 nucleotides read TGTGCCAGCAGTGCAGACTTCGGACAAGAGACCCAGTACTTC.

This clonotype has a count of ten or more. V gene TRBV3-1 combines with J gene TRBJ1-1, with 10 positions matching TRBD1. This CDR3 contains 14 residues. V trimming: 2 bases; J trimming: 6 bases; junction bases outside the gene matches: 3. Germline V gene data show CDR1 as LGHDT and CDR2 as YNNKEL (reference sequence). The CDR3 DNA is TGTGCCAGCAGCCAACCCGGGACAGGGGCTGAAGCTTTCTTT. Its translation is CASSQPGTGAEAFF. Full variable domain (rest looked up from reference TRBV3-1 and TRBJ1-1): DTAVSQTPKYLVTQMGNDKSIKCEQNLGHDTMYWYKQDSKKFLKIMFSYNNKELIINETVPNRFSPKSPDKAHLNLHINSLELGDSAVYFCASSQPGTGAEAFFGQGTRLTVV.